This TCR beta chain came from a study of blood T cells in healthy people across ages. The CDR3 extends over 14 amino acids. With 4 bases removed from V and 8 bases from J, the gap between germline ends came to 15 bases. From germline, CDR1 is SGHDN and CDR2 FVKESK. For the second PCR, which ran for about 6 to 12 cycles, a sample-barcoded 5' primer and a J-beta primer mix were used. TCRdb analysed the 5' RACE reads with MiXCR anew, one entry per CDR3 protein. The table has 1.2 million to 1.5 million distinct CDR3 sequences, 35% to 45% seen once. This clonotype was seen a few times. The sequencing input was blood. J is TRBJ2-1 and V is TRBV14; no definite D call. The clonotype was recovered from a woman aged 18 to 35 in good health. DNA for the CDR3: TGTGCCAGCAGCCCCTATGGAAGTCTCGATGAGCAGTTCTTC. Protein sequence: CASSPYGSLDEQFF. Complete variable domain (other parts from reference TRBV14 and TRBJ2-1): EAGVTQFPSHSVIEKGQTVTLRCDPISGHDNLYWYRRVMGKEIKFLLHFVKESKQDESGMPNNRFLAERTGGTYSTLKVQPAELEDSGVYFCASSPYGSLDEQFFGPGTRLTVL.